What follows describes a single T cell receptor (beta chain). Its antigen is still unknown. Together with a sample-barcoded 5' primer, a J-beta primer mix was included in a second PCR lasting about 6 to 12 cycles. A template-switch adaptor containing 12 random nucleotides labeled each cDNA molecule. TCRdb processed the 5' RACE reads anew with MiXCR; each CDR3 protein has one entry. The sample has hundreds of thousands of distinct CDR3 sequences, around two thirds seen once. The data were taken from a study of blood T cells in healthy people across ages. Points from the study as a whole: In older individuals, TCR beta diversity per million T cells was lower, falling roughly linearly with age.

J gave up 4 bases and V 0 bases, and 6 bases lay outside the gene matches. Germline-derived CDR1 and CDR2 are MNHEY and SVGEGT. The CDR3 has 16 amino acids. The chain links TRBV6-2 or TRBV6-3 to TRBJ2-5; 9 bases are a match to TRBD1. The TCR originated in a young man in good health. The sample was blood. In DNA form, the CDR3 reads TGTGCCAGCAGTTACTCGGTACAGGGGGCTGGAGAGACCCAGTACTTC. Protein product: CASSYSVQGAGETQYF.